Listed below are T cell receptor beta chains from one sample, sequenced in a study of T cell responses to AZD1222 COVID-19 vaccine. Here immunoSEQ multiplex PCR was the method, and the copy in TCRdb shows in-frame clones only, minus some. In the table there are fewer than 85,000 clones, around nine tenths of which are singletons. The sequences come from peripheral blood, collected 28 days after the second AZD1222 dose. These receptors were collected from an adult who received the AZD1222 COVID-19 vaccine. Both conserved end residues are trimmed from each CDR3.

v_call	j_call	cdr3_aa
TRBV6-1	TRBJ1-1	ASSKTGTEAF
TRBV28	TRBJ2-5	ASSLVWKEQRTQY
TRBV7-9	TRBJ1-1	ASSLHGNTEAF
TRBV11-2	TRBJ2-7	ASSFRQGGHEQY
TRBV10-3	TRBJ2-3	AISESAGSGGDTQY
TRBV27	TRBJ2-7	ASSSYRTGGYYEQY
TRBV5-1	TRBJ2-7	ASSLLTGTYEQY
TRBV5-4	TRBJ2-2	ASSPLAGGATGELF
TRBV7-2	TRBJ2-1	ASSLATGEVNEQF
TRBV30	TRBJ1-1	AWSPGNTEAF
TRBV2	TRBJ2-7	ASSGGTREQY
TRBV3-1/TRBV3-2	TRBJ2-7	ASSHGHAGLGEQY
TRBV11-1	TRBJ2-7	ASSRSGRAYEQY
TRBV4-3	TRBJ1-2	ASSQEGGDRGQNGYT
TRBV5-1	TRBJ1-4	ASKIGWKDEKLF
TRBV18	TRBJ2-7	ASSPGTGREEQY
TRBV7-8	TRBJ2-5	ASRARALQETQY
TRBV4-2	TRBJ2-2	ASSQEFGRGLASGRLRTGELF
TRBV5-6	TRBJ2-1	ASSPDRLAGGPNEQF
TRBV28	TRBJ1-2	ASSSYRGTYGYT
TRBV14	TRBJ2-7	ASSQNRAGEQY
TRBV7-6	TRBJ1-1	ASSFRERGRVNTEAF
TRBV27	TRBJ2-1	ASSSYRDYGLNEQF